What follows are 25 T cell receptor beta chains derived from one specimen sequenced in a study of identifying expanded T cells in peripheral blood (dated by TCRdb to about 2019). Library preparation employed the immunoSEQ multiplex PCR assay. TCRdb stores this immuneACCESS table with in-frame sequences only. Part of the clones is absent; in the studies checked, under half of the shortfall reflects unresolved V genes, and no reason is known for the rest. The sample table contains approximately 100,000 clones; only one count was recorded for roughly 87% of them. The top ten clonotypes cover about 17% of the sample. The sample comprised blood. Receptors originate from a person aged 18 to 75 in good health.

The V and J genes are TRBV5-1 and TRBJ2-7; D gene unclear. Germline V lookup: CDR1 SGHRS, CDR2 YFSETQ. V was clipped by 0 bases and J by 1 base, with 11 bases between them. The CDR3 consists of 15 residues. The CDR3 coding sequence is TGCGCCAGCAGCTTGGACGGATCCCCATCCTACGAGCAGTACTTC. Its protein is CASSLDGSPSYEQYF.

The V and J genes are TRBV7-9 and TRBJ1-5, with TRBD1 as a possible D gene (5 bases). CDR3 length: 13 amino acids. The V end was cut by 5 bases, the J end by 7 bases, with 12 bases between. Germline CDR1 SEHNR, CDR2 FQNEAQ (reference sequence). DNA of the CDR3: TGTGCCAGCAGCCTCGGGACGGACCAGCCCCAGCATTTT. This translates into CASSLGTDQPQHF.

The CDR3 nucleotides read TGCGCCAGCAGCCCCACCCGGACTAGCGGGGGGGTGGAGTTCTTC. Its translation is CASSPTRTSGGVEFF. The rearrangement uses TRBV4-3 and TRBJ2-1, with 15 bases that match TRBD2. Per germline, CDR1 LGHNA and CDR2 YSLEER. CDR3 length: 15 amino acids. The ends lost 4 bases at V and 14 bases at J; junction bases unmatched: 9.

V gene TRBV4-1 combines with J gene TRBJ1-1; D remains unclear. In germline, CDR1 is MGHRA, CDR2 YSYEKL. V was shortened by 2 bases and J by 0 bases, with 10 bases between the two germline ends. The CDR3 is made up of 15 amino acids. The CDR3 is CASSQFGTMNTEAFF. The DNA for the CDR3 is TGCGCCAGCAGCCAATTCGGTACGATGAACACTGAAGCTTTCTTT.

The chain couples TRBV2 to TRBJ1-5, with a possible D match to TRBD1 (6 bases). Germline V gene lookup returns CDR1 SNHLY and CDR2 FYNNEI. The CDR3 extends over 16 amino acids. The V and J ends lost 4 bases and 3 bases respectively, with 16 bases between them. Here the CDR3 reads CASSVSFGQLNQPQHF. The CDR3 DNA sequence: TGTGCCAGCAGTGTTAGTTTCGGACAGCTCAATCAGCCCCAGCATTTT.

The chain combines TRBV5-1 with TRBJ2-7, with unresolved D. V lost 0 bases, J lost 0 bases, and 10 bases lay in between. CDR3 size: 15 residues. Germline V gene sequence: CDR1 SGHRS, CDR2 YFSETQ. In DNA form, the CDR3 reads TGCGCCAGCAGCTTGGACGCACGGAGCTCCTACGAGCAGTACTTC. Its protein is CASSLDARSSYEQYF.

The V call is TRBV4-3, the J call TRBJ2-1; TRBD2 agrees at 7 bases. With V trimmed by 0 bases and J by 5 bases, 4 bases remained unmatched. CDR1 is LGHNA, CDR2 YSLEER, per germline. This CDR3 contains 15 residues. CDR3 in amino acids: CASSQDVLADNEQFF. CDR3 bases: TGCGCCAGCAGCCAAGATGTTCTAGCGGACAATGAGCAGTTCTTC.

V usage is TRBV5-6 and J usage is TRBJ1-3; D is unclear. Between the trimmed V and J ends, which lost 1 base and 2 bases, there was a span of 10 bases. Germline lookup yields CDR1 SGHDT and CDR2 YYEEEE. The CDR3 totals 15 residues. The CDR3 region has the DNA TGTGCCAGCAGCTTGTTTCGGGCGCCTGGAAACACCATATATTTT. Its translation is CASSLFRAPGNTIYF.

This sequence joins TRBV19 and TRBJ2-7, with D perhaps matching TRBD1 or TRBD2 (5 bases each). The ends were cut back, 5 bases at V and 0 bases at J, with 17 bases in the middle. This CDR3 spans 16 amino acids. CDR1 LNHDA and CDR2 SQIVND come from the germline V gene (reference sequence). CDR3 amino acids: CASSLGDQTDSYEQYF. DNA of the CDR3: TGTGCCAGTAGTCTCGGGGATCAGACAGACTCCTACGAGCAGTACTTC.

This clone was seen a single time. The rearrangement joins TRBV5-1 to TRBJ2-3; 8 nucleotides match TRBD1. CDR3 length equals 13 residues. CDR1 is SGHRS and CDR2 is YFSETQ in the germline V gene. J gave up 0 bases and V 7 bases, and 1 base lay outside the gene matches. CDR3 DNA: TGCGCCAGCGGGACAGGTAGCACAGATACGCAGTATTTT. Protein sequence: CASGTGSTDTQYF.

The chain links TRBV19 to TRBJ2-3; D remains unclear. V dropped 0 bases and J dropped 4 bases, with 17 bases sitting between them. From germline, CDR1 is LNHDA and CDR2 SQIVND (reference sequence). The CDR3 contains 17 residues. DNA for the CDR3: TGTGCCAGTAGTATAGACGTAAGCGTCTTCGGTCCAGATACGCAGTATTTT. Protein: CASSIDVSVFGPDTQYF. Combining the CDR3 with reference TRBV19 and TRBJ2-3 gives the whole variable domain DGGITQSPKYLFRKEGQNVTLSCEQNLNHDAMYWYRQDPGQGLRLIYYSQIVNDFQKGDIAEGYSVSREKKESFPLTVTSAQKNPTAFYLCASSIDVSVFGPDTQYFGPGTRLTVL.

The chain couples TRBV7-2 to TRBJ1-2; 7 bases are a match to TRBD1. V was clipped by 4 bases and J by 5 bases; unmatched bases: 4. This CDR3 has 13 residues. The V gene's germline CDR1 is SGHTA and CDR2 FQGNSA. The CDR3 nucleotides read TGTGCCAGCAGCTCGACAGGGACATATGGCTACACCTTC. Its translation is CASSSTGTYGYTF.

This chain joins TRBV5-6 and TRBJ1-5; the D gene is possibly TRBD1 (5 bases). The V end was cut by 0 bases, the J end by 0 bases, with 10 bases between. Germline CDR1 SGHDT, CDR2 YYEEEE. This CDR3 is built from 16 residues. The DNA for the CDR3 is TGTGCCAGCAGCTTGGATGGGGGGAATAGCAATCAGCCCCAGCATTTT. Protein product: CASSLDGGNSNQPQHF.

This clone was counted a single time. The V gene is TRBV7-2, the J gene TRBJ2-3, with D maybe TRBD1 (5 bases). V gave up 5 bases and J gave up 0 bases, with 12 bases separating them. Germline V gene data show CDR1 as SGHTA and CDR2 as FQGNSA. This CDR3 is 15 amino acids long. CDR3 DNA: TGTGCCAGCAGCGCAGGGCCATTTAGCACAGATACGCAGTATTTT. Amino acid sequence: CASSAGPFSTDTQYF.

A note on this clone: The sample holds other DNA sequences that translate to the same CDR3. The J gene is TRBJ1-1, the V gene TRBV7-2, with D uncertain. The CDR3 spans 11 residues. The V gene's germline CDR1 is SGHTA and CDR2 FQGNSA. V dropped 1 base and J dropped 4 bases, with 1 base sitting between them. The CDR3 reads CASSLVTEAFF. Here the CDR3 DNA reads TGTGCCAGCAGCTTAGTCACTGAAGCTTTCTTT.

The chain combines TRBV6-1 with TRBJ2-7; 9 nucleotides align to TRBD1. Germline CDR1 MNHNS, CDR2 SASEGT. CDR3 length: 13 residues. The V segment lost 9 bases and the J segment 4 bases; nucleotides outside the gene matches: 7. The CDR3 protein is CASWTGDRYEQYF. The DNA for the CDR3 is TGTGCCAGTTGGACAGGGGATCGATACGAGCAGTACTTC.

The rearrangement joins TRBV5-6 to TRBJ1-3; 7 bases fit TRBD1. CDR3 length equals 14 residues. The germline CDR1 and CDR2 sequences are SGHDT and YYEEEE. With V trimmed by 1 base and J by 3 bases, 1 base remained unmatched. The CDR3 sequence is CASSLPGGGNTIYF. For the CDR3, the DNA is TGTGCCAGCAGCTTGCCAGGGGGTGGAAACACCATATATTTT.

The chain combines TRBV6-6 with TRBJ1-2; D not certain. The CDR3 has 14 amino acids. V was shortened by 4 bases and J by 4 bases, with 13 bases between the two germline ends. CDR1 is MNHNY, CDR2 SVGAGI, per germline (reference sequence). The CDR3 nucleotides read TGTGCCAGCAGTTTCCAGGATATCCGCTATGGCTACACCTTC. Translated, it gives CASSFQDIRYGYTF.

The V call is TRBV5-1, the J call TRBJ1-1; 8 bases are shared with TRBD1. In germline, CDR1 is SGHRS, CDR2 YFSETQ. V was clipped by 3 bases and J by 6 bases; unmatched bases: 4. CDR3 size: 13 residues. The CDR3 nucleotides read TGCGCCAGCAGCTCAGGGGGCAAGCCTGAAGCTTTCTTT. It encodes CASSSGGKPEAFF.

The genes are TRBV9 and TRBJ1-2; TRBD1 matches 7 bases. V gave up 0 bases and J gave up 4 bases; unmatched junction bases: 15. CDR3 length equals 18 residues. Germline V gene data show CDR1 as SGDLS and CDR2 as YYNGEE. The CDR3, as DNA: TGTGCCAGCAGCGTAGATGGAGACAGGGTTTACCCAGGCTATGGCTACACCTTC. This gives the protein CASSVDGDRVYPGYGYTF.

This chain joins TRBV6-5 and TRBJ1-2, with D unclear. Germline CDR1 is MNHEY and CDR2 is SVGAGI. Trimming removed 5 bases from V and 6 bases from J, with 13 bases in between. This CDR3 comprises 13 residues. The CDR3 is CASSNVWRDGYTF. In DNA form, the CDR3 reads TGTGCCAGCAGTAACGTTTGGAGGGATGGCTACACCTTC.

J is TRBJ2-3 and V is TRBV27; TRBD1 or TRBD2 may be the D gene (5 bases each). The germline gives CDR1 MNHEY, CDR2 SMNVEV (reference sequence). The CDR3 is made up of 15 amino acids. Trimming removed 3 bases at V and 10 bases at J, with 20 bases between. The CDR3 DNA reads TGTGCCAGCAGTTTCATCAGGTCCGGGGCCGCCGCGCAGTATTTT. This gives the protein CASSFIRSGAAAQYF.

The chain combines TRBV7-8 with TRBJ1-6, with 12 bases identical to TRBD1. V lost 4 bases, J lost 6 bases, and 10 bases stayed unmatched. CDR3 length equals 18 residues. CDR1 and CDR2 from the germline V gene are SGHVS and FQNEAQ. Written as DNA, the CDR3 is TGTGCCAGCAGCTCCCGGGACAGGGGGCTTTCGGGTAATTCACCCCTCCACTTT. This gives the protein CASSSRDRGLSGNSPLHF. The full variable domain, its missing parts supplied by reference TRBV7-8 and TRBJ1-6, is GAGVSQSPRYKVAKRGQDVALRCDPISGHVSLFWYQQALGQGPEFLTYFQNEAQLDKSGLPSDRFFAERPEGSVSTLKIQRTQQEDSAVYLCASSSRDRGLSGNSPLHFGNGTRLTVT.

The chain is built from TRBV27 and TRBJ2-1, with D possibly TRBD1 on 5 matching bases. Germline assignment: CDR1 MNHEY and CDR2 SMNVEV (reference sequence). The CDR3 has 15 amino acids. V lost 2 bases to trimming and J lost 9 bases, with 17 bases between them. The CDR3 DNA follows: TGTGCCAGCAGTTTAATAGGGGATCCATGGGGTGAGCAGTTCTTC. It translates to CASSLIGDPWGEQFF.

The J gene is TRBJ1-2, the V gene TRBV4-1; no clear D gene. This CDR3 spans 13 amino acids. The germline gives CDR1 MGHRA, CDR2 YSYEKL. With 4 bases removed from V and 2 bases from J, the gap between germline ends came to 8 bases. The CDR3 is CASSLGGNYGYTF. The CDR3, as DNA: TGCGCCAGCAGCCTAGGAGGGAACTATGGCTACACCTTC.